Below, one T cell receptor (beta chain) is given with its context. Deletions cut 5 bases from V and 0 bases from J, with 11 bases between. The CDR3 covers 15 residues. The V gene's germline CDR1 is MNHEY and CDR2 SVGAGI. These data come from a study of blood T cell repertoires in COVID-19. Study information: Researchers got acute and convalescent COVID-19 samples from the United States, Italy and Spain. PBMCs, B-cell-depleted T cells, or T cells provided the cDNA or gDNA that made up the material.

In the authors' workflow: Cell counts per sample came from amplifying reference gene primers. Measured with immunoSEQ multiplex PCR; TCRdb has only the in-frame clones, and not every one. That table supplies the V and J calls and clone size; D and trimming were determined from the DNA. Among just over 150,000 clones listed, 65% to 90% were seen once. The TCR comes from a woman between 45 and 60 years old with acute or convalescent COVID-19. The V gene is TRBV6-5, the J gene TRBJ1-3; maybe TRBD1 (5 bases). The material sequenced was peripheral blood. The CDR3 sequence: CASSPTAFSGNTIYF. CDR3 DNA: TGTGCCAGCAGTCCGACAGCCTTCTCTGGAAACACCATATATTTT.